These 16 T cell receptor beta chains share one sample of origin, sequenced in a study of CXCR3-negative and CXCR3-positive naive CD8 T cells. The study made its TRB cDNA libraries by 5' RACE, adding UMI labels. Following a re-call of the 5' RACE reads, TCRdb has one entry per CDR3 protein and lacks DNA. This sample's clone table lists about 98,000 distinct CDR3 sequences. For these receptors, no antigen is known. The study, taken as a whole, reports: CXCR3-positive naive cells carried more hydrophobic TRB CDR3s than CXCR3-negative ones.

The sample taken for sequencing was naive CXCR3+ CD8+ T cells from blood. Subset: CD45RO-CCR7+CD27+CD95- naive CD8+ T cells expressing CXCR3 (TNR3+). These receptors came from a human donor in good health. Some clones in this sample may be carry-over from other donors' samples.

V gene TRBV7-6 combines with J gene TRBJ2-1; TCRdb selects TRBD2, and the lack of DNA leaves this call unchecked. The CDR3 extends over 13 amino acids. CDR1 and CDR2 from the germline V gene are SGHVS and FNYEAQ. CDR3 in amino acids: CASSWRNSDEQFF.

V and J are TRBV5-1 and TRBJ1-1; lacking DNA, the TRBD1 call made by TCRdb goes unchecked. This CDR3 is built from 16 residues. Germline values: CDR1 SGHRS, CDR2 YFSETQ. The CDR3 region is CASSLDGGQLNTEAFF.

The chain is built from TRBV28 and TRBJ2-7; TCRdb's assignment of TRBD1 cannot be checked, as there is no DNA. This CDR3 has 14 residues. Per germline, CDR1 MDHEN and CDR2 SYDVKM. The CDR3 region is CASNLRQGAVEQYF.

The chain employs TRBV30 and TRBJ1-5. CDR1 and CDR2 from the germline V gene are GTSNPN and SVGIG (reference sequence). CDR3 length equals 12 residues. CDR3: CAWSFLEQPQHF.

The V and J genes are TRBV13 and TRBJ2-1. Germline CDR1 reads PRHDT; CDR2 reads FYEKMQ (reference sequence). The CDR3 has 13 amino acids. The CDR3 spells CASSSTHYNEQFF.

The chain carries TRBV4-3 and TRBJ2-1; no DNA is available, so the TRBD2 call from TCRdb remains unchecked. Germline loops: CDR1 LGHNA, CDR2 YSLEER. CDR3 length equals 15 residues. The CDR3 here is CASSQSGGTYNEQFF.

The rearrangement uses TRBV28 and TRBJ1-4; checking the TCRdb D call of TRBD1 is not possible without DNA. Germline V CDR1 and CDR2: MDHEN, SYDVKM. The CDR3 length is 13 residues. The CDR3 sequence is CASKFGTEEKLFF.

The genes are TRBV19 and TRBJ2-7. The germline V gene encodes CDR1 LNHDA and CDR2 SQIVND (reference sequence). The CDR3 has 16 residues. The chain's CDR3 is CASSISDLPHRYEQYF.

The V call is TRBV7-9, the J call TRBJ1-1; TCRdb calls TRBD1, which cannot be checked without DNA. The CDR3 covers 16 residues. Germline V CDR1 and CDR2: SEHNR, FQNEAQ (reference sequence). The CDR3 is CASSLMDRGLGTEAFF.

The rearrangement joins TRBV20-1 to TRBJ1-6; the D call from TCRdb, TRBD1, cannot be confirmed without DNA. The CDR3 runs to 15 residues. The germline V gene has CDR1 DFQATT and CDR2 SNEGSKA (reference sequence). The CDR3 sequence: CSAPSGTGDNSPLHF.

This chain joins TRBV29-1 and TRBJ1-1. This CDR3 has 15 residues. The germline V gene has CDR1 SQVTM and CDR2 ANQGSEA. The CDR3 loop is CSVVGTGFMNTEAFF.

J is TRBJ2-7 and V is TRBV7-9. CDR1 SEHNR and CDR2 FQNEAQ come from the germline V gene (reference sequence). The CDR3 runs 15 residues. CDR3: CASSPPLGASYEQYF.

The CDR3: CASSSGQGDNEQFF. The chain links TRBV12-3 or TRBV12-4 to TRBJ2-1; TCRdb picks TRBD1, but there is no DNA to check that call. The CDR3 runs 14 residues.

J is TRBJ2-1 and V is TRBV5-4; TCRdb outputs TRBD1, but without DNA this stays unchecked. The CDR3 sequence is 13 residues long. Per germline, CDR1 SGHNT and CDR2 YYREEE (reference sequence). The CDR3 loop is CASSLADPGREFF.

CDR3 residues: CASRDPAGANTDTQYF. The chain has TRBV27 and TRBJ2-3; TCRdb reports TRBD1, a call that lacks DNA to check it against. The CDR3 covers 16 residues. Germline lookup yields CDR1 MNHEY and CDR2 SMNVEV (reference sequence).

The rearrangement uses TRBV29-1 and TRBJ2-7; TCRdb names TRBD1, which stays unverified in the absence of DNA. Per the germline V gene, CDR1 is SQVTM and CDR2 is ANQGSEA. CDR3 length: 14 amino acids. This CDR3 reads CSVVLGGISYEQYF.